This TCR beta chain was retrieved from a study of blood T cells in healthy people across ages. The overall study: Template switching caught about one barcoded beta molecule for each two T cells. Broader study findings: A roughly linear age-dependent decrease characterized TCR beta diversity per million T cells.

PCR was performed a second time for 7 to 11 cycles using a sample-barcoded 5' primer and a J-beta primer mix. TCRdb re-analysed the 5' RACE reads in MiXCR, keeping a single row per CDR3 protein. Of hundreds of thousands of distinct CDR3 sequences in the sample, roughly 25% were seen once. There are a few counts of this clonotype. The antigen remains unidentified. The CDR3 extends over 15 amino acids. The germline V gene encodes CDR1 SQVTM and CDR2 ANQGSEA. These data were also reused for a study on T cells of mothers and their children. As that study records: cDNA was made from all extracted RNA, approximately 1.4 ug per 15 ul.

Input material: blood. This clonotype originated in a boy younger than 18 in good health. The genes are TRBV29-1 and TRBJ2-1; TRBD1 agrees at 9 bases. The J call may be in error: the DNA end matches TRBJ2-7 better. The DNA of the CDR3 is TGCAGCGTTGAATTAGCGGACAGGGGATTCGGGGAGCAGTACTTC. Translation: CSVELADRGFGEQYF.